The rows below give T cell receptor beta chains drawn from one sample of a study of Graves' ophthalmopathy and Graves' hyperthyroidism. A single record per CDR3 protein comes from TCRdb applying MiXCR to the multiplex PCR reads. The sample records over 500,000 distinct CDR3 sequences, 22% being singletons. Specimen: peripheral blood. Receptors were obtained from a woman between 18 and 30 years old with stable Graves' hyperthyroidism. Some clones in this sample may be carry-over from other donors' samples. The CDR3 runs from the conserved cysteine through the conserved F or W. The order of the fields is D gene, V gene, clone size, J gene, CDR3 DNA, CDR3 protein. A D gene is named only where the DNA matches it firmly. A row's size may be missing; if present it is once, few, many or a size class.

d_gene: TRBD1; v_gene: TRBV6-2/TRBV6-3; abundance: -; j_gene: TRBJ2-4; CDR3nt: TGTGCCAGCAGTCCCCGGACAGGAGGTTATCAGTACTTC; CDR3aa: CASSPRTGGYQYF
d_gene: TRBD2; v_gene: TRBV3-1; abundance: -; j_gene: TRBJ2-2; CDR3nt: TGTGCCAGCAGCGAGGGGACTATGCTTGGTGGGGAGCTGTTTTTT; CDR3aa: CASSEGTMLGGELFF
d_gene: TRBD2; v_gene: TRBV5-1; abundance: many; j_gene: TRBJ2-7; CDR3nt: TGCGCCAGCAGACGGGAGGGCCCCTACGAGCAGTACTTC; CDR3aa: CASRREGPYEQYF
d_gene: TRBD2; v_gene: TRBV20-1; abundance: few; j_gene: TRBJ2-1; CDR3nt: TGCAGTGCTAGGGTAGCGGGGGGGGGCAATGAGCAGTTCTTC; CDR3aa: CSARVAGGGNEQFF
d_gene: -; v_gene: TRBV20-1; abundance: many; j_gene: TRBJ2-2; CDR3nt: TGCAGTGCTAGGAGTAGGCTAGTCGTCACCGGGGAGCTGTTTTTT; CDR3aa: CSARSRLVVTGELFF
d_gene: -; v_gene: TRBV10-3; abundance: -; j_gene: TRBJ1-1; CDR3nt: TGTGCCATCAGTGCGCTTTCAGAGAACACTGAAGCTTTCTTT; CDR3aa: CAISALSENTEAFF
d_gene: TRBD1; v_gene: TRBV29-1; abundance: -; j_gene: TRBJ2-5; CDR3nt: TGCAGCGTTGAGCTCAGGGGGTCTCAAGAGACCCAGTACTTC; CDR3aa: CSVELRGSQETQYF
d_gene: -; v_gene: TRBV6-5; abundance: -; j_gene: TRBJ1-1; CDR3nt: TGTGCCAGCAGTTACGGTAGGCCGGGGAACACTGAAGCTTTCTTT; CDR3aa: CASSYGRPGNTEAFF
d_gene: -; v_gene: TRBV6-1; abundance: many; j_gene: TRBJ1-2; CDR3nt: TGTGCCAGCAGTGTGACAACCGGCTACACCTTC; CDR3aa: CASSVTTGYTF
d_gene: TRBD2; v_gene: TRBV11-2; abundance: many; j_gene: TRBJ2-7; CDR3nt: TGTGCCAGCAGCTTTTTGGGCGGGGGGGACGAGCAGTACTTC; CDR3aa: CASSFLGGGDEQYF
d_gene: TRBD1; v_gene: TRBV7-9; abundance: many; j_gene: TRBJ1-1; CDR3nt: TGTGCCAGCAATGACAGGGGCACTGAAGCTTTCTTT; CDR3aa: CASNDRGTEAFF
d_gene: TRBD2; v_gene: TRBV29-1; abundance: -; j_gene: TRBJ2-5; CDR3nt: TGCAGCGTAGGACTAGCGGAAGAGACCCAGTACTTC; CDR3aa: CSVGLAEETQYF
d_gene: TRBD1; v_gene: TRBV11-2; abundance: many; j_gene: TRBJ2-7; CDR3nt: TGTGCCAGCAGCCGTCCAGGGGGCAGCTCCTACGAGCAGTACTTC; CDR3aa: CASSRPGGSSYEQYF
d_gene: -; v_gene: TRBV11-2; abundance: many; j_gene: TRBJ1-2; CDR3nt: TGTGCCAGCAGCCCGACCGGGCTCTCCCCTAACTATGGCTACACCTTC; CDR3aa: CASSPTGLSPNYGYTF
d_gene: -; v_gene: TRBV19; abundance: -; j_gene: TRBJ1-5; CDR3nt: TGTGCCAGTAGTATAAGAGGGGGAGGCAATCAGCCCCAGCATTTT; CDR3aa: CASSIRGGGNQPQHF
d_gene: -; v_gene: TRBV12-3/TRBV12-4; abundance: -; j_gene: TRBJ2-5; CDR3nt: TGTGCCAGCAGTTTCTCGGCCACAGGGAGGAAGACCCAGTACTTC; CDR3aa: CASSFSATGRKTQYF
d_gene: TRBD1; v_gene: TRBV24-1; abundance: many; j_gene: TRBJ2-7; CDR3nt: TGTGCCACCAGGGACAGGGAAAGAAACGAGCAGTACTTC; CDR3aa: CATRDRERNEQYF
d_gene: TRBD1; v_gene: TRBV2; abundance: -; j_gene: TRBJ2-7; CDR3nt: TGTGCCAGCAGGGAAGGGGGCAGGGCCCGGGAGCAGTACTTC; CDR3aa: CASREGGRAREQYF
d_gene: TRBD1; v_gene: TRBV7-2; abundance: many; j_gene: TRBJ1-1; CDR3nt: TGTGCCAGCAGCTTAGTGGGGACAGGGATGGGGATAGCTTTCTTT; CDR3aa: CASSLVGTGMGIAFF
d_gene: -; v_gene: TRBV5-4; abundance: -; j_gene: TRBJ1-1; CDR3nt: TGTGCCAGCAGCCTCGGACAGACTGATGCTTTCTTT; CDR3aa: CASSLGQTDAFF
d_gene: -; v_gene: TRBV20-1; abundance: many; j_gene: TRBJ2-7; CDR3nt: TGCAGTGCTAACTTCGGAAGTCCCTACGAGCAGTACTTC; CDR3aa: CSANFGSPYEQYF
d_gene: TRBD1; v_gene: TRBV28; abundance: few; j_gene: TRBJ1-5; CDR3nt: TGTGCCAGCAGTTTAGTGAGGACAGGGTGGAATCAGCCCCAGCATTTT; CDR3aa: CASSLVRTGWNQPQHF
d_gene: -; v_gene: TRBV9; abundance: many; j_gene: TRBJ2-7; CDR3nt: TGTGCCAGCAGCAAAAGCGGGCTACCCTACGAGCAGTACTTC; CDR3aa: CASSKSGLPYEQYF
d_gene: -; v_gene: TRBV19; abundance: few; j_gene: TRBJ1-5; CDR3nt: TGTGCCAGCAGTACCGTTTTTAACAGTCTCAATCAGCCCCAGCATTTT; CDR3aa: CASSTVFNSLNQPQHF
d_gene: TRBD1; v_gene: TRBV29-1; abundance: many; j_gene: TRBJ2-2; CDR3nt: TGCAGCGTGGACAGGGGGCTAACCGGGGAGCTGTTTTTT; CDR3aa: CSVDRGLTGELFF
d_gene: -; v_gene: TRBV6-1; abundance: -; j_gene: TRBJ1-1; CDR3nt: TGTGTCGGGGGGGGAAAGAACACTGAAGCTTTCTTT; CDR3aa: CVGGGKNTEAFF
d_gene: -; v_gene: TRBV30; abundance: -; j_gene: TRBJ1-2; CDR3nt: TGTGCCTGGAGCACAGGGCTACCCTATGGCTACACCTTC; CDR3aa: CAWSTGLPYGYTF
d_gene: -; v_gene: TRBV6-2/TRBV6-3; abundance: once; j_gene: TRBJ2-2; CDR3nt: TGTGCCAGCACCCCGGACCAGAACACCGGGGAGCTGTTTTTT; CDR3aa: CASTPDQNTGELFF
d_gene: -; v_gene: TRBV20-1; abundance: many; j_gene: TRBJ1-2; CDR3nt: TGCAGTGCTAGAGGGACGGGGAAGGACTATGGCTACACCTTC; CDR3aa: CSARGTGKDYGYTF
d_gene: -; v_gene: TRBV12-3/TRBV12-4; abundance: many; j_gene: TRBJ1-1; CDR3nt: TGTGCCAGCAACACAAGGAGCGACAGGACCGGTTGGGCTTTCTTT; CDR3aa: CASNTRSDRTGWAFF
d_gene: TRBD1; v_gene: TRBV28; abundance: -; j_gene: TRBJ1-5; CDR3nt: TGTGCCAGCAGTGGAGGGGGGACAGGGGGAAGGCAGCCCCAGCATTTT; CDR3aa: CASSGGGTGGRQPQHF
d_gene: -; v_gene: TRBV15; abundance: many; j_gene: TRBJ1-2; CDR3nt: TGTGCCACCAGCAGATCGCGGGGCAGCAATGGCTACACCTTC; CDR3aa: CATSRSRGSNGYTF
d_gene: TRBD1; v_gene: TRBV6-5; abundance: -; j_gene: TRBJ1-5; CDR3nt: TGTGCCAGCAGTTACTCGTCGGCAGGGGGTCAGCATTTT; CDR3aa: CASSYSSAGGQHF
d_gene: -; v_gene: TRBV2; abundance: many; j_gene: TRBJ1-1; CDR3nt: TGTGCCAGCAGTCTTAACGTGGGGTTCCGAGCTTTCTTT; CDR3aa: CASSLNVGFRAFF
d_gene: -; v_gene: TRBV12-3/TRBV12-4; abundance: -; j_gene: TRBJ1-2; CDR3nt: TGTGCCAGCAGTTACTTAGGGCGCGGCTACACCTTC; CDR3aa: CASSYLGRGYTF
d_gene: -; v_gene: TRBV6-2/TRBV6-3; abundance: -; j_gene: TRBJ1-5; CDR3nt: TGTGCCAAGGGCCCGGGCAGGAAGGGGTTCCGAGGGAATCAGCCCCAGCATTTT; CDR3aa: CAKGPGRKGFRGNQPQHF
d_gene: -; v_gene: TRBV12-5; abundance: many; j_gene: TRBJ2-2; CDR3nt: TGTGCTAGTGGTTCAGACAGATTCGAGCTGTTTTTT; CDR3aa: CASGSDRFELFF
d_gene: TRBD1; v_gene: TRBV7-3; abundance: many; j_gene: TRBJ2-5; CDR3nt: TGTGCCAGCAGCTTAGACAGGGCTCGCCAAGAGACCCAGTACTTC; CDR3aa: CASSLDRARQETQYF
d_gene: -; v_gene: TRBV7-6; abundance: many; j_gene: TRBJ2-3; CDR3nt: TGTGCCAGCAGCTCCCTCCCGCCGGGACCTCTCACAGATACGCAGTATTTT; CDR3aa: CASSSLPPGPLTDTQYF
d_gene: TRBD1; v_gene: TRBV20-1; abundance: -; j_gene: TRBJ1-5; CDR3nt: TGCAGTGCCACGACAGGGGATCAGCCCCAGCATTTT; CDR3aa: CSATTGDQPQHF